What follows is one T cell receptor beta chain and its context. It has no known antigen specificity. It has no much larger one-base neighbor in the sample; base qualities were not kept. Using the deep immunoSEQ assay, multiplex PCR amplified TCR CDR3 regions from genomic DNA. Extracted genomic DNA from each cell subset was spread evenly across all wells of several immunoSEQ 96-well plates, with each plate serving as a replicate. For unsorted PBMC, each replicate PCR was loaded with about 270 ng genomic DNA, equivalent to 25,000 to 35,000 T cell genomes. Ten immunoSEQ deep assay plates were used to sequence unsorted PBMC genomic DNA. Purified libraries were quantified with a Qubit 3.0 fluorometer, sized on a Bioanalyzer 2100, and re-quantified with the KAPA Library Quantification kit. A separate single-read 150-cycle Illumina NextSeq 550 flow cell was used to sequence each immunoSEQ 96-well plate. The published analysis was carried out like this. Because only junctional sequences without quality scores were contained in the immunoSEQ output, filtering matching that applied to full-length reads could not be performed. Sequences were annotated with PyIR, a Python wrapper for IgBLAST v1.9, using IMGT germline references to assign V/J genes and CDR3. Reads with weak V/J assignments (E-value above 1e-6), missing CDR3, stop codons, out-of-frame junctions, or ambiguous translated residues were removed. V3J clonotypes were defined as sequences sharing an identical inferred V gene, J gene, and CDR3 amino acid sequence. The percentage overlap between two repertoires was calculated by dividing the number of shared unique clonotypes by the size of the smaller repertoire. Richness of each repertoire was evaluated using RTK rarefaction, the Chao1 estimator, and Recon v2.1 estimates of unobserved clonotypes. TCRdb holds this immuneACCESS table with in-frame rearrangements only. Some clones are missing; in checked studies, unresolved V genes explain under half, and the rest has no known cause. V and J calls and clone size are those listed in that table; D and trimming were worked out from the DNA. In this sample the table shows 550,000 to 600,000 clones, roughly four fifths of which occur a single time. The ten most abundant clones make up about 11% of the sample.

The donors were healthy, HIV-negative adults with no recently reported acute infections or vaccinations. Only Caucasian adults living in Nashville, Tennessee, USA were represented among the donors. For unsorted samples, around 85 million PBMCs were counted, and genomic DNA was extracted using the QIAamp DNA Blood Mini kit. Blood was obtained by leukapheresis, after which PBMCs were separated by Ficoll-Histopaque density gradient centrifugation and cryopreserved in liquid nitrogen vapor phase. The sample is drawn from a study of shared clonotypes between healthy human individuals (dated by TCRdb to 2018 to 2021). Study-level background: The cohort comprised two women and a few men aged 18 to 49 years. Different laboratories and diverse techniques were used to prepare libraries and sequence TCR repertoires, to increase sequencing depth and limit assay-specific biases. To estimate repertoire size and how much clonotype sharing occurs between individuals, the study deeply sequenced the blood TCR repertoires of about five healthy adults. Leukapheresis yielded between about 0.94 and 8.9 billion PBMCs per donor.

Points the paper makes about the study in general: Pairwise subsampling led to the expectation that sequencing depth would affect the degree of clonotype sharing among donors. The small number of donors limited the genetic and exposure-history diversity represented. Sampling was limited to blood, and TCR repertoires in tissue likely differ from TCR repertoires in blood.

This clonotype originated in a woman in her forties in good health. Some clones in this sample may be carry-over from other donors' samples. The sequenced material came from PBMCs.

The nucleotide sequence reads as follows: TGTGCCAGCACCCGGACAGGGGTAAACACAGATACGCAGTATTTT. This translates into CASTRTGVNTDTQYF. The sequence joins TRBV6-5 to TRBJ2-3, and 9 junction bases match TRBD1. Taken from the germline V gene, the CDR1 and CDR2 loops are MNHEY and SVGAGI. Clipping removes 7 bases from V and 2 bases from J, with 7 as the unmatched junction base count. CDR3 length: 15 amino acids, cysteine to phenylalanine. The CDR3 DNA has 45 bases and is translated from base 1.